The 31 T cell receptor beta chains presented below share a single source sample, sequenced in a study of T cells after yellow fever vaccination. TCRdb recomputed calls from the 5' RACE reads with MiXCR, one row per CDR3 protein. This repertoire shows about 360,000 distinct CDR3 sequences, 6% to 8% found once; its top ten account for over 12%. The sample here was PBMCs, taken 5 days after the yellow fever booster vaccination. The receptors come from a man under 40 who received the YFV17D yellow fever vaccine.

The table lists this clonotype with a few counts. This chain joins TRBV25-1 and TRBJ2-7, with 7 bases identical to TRBD1. Germline lookup yields CDR1 MGHDK and CDR2 SYGVNS. V shed 2 bases, J shed 7 bases, and the junction held 11 bases outside the gene matches. The CDR3 loop spans 15 amino acids. This CDR3 reads CASSEMDRLPGEQYF. The CDR3 nucleotides read TGTGCCAGCAGTGAAATGGACAGGCTTCCTGGAGAGCAGTACTTC.

This clonotype was detected only a few times. This rearrangement joins TRBV18 to TRBJ2-5; 12 bases line up with TRBD2. CDR3 length: 14 amino acids. V lost 6 bases, J lost 5 bases, and 4 bases stayed unmatched. Germline CDR1 reads KGHSH; CDR2 reads LQKENI. CDR3 sequence: CASSYGLAGETQYF. CDR3 coding DNA: TGTGCCAGCTCCTATGGACTAGCGGGGGAGACCCAGTACTTC. The full variable domain, in which reference TRBV18 and TRBJ2-5 provide the parts outside the CDR3, is NAGVMQNPRHLVRRRGQEARLRCSPMKGHSHVYWYRQLPEEGLKFMVYLQKENIIDESGMPKERFSAEFPKEGPSILRIQQVVRGDSAAYFCASSYGLAGETQYFGPGTRLLVL.

V gene TRBV6-5 combines with J gene TRBJ2-1; D uncertain. V gave up 0 bases and J gave up 13 bases, with 13 bases separating them. This CDR3 spans 13 amino acids. The V gene's germline CDR1 is MNHEY and CDR2 SVGAGI. CDR3 in amino acids: CASSYSPNLSQFF. The CDR3 region has the DNA TGTGCCAGCAGTTACTCGCCCAACCTCTCCCAGTTCTTC.

For the CDR3, the DNA is TGCAGCGCCAGTAACAGAACTTCACCCCTCCACTTT. The encoded protein is CSASNRTSPLHF. The chain has TRBV29-1 and TRBJ1-6; D uncertain. Germline values: CDR1 SQVTM, CDR2 ANQGSEA. The CDR3 length is 12 residues. V was shortened by 7 bases and J by 9 bases, with 13 bases between the two germline ends.

This clonotype was recorded at least ten times. The CDR3 sequence is CASQRAAGGNEQFF. The DNA of the CDR3 is TGTGCCTCCCAAAGGGCAGCCGGTGGGAATGAGCAGTTCTTC. The chain recombines TRBV27 with TRBJ2-1; D ambiguous. The CDR3 is 14 amino acids. Germline-derived CDR1 and CDR2 are MNHEY and SMNVEV (reference sequence). The V end was cut by 11 bases, the J end by 7 bases, with 21 bases between.

This clonotype was detected many times. The chain uses TRBV5-5 and TRBJ2-1; 10 bases agree with TRBD2. This CDR3 region has 16 residues. Germline CDR1 and CDR2: SGHKS and YYEKEE (reference sequence). J gave up 4 bases and V 4 bases, and 8 bases lay outside the gene matches. The CDR3 coding sequence is TGTGCCAGCAGCCACACAGGACTAGCGGTATACAATGAGCAGTTCTTC. Translated: CASSHTGLAVYNEQFF.

This clonotype was seen ten or more times. The chain links TRBV7-9 to TRBJ2-3; 12 bases match TRBD2. CDR3 length equals 17 residues. V gave up 5 bases and J gave up 2 bases; unmatched junction bases: 8. CDR1 is SEHNR, CDR2 FQNEAQ, per germline (reference sequence). CDR3 nucleotide sequence: TGTGCCAGCAGCCCACCAGGACTAGCGGGACCCACAGATACGCAGTATTTT. Translating gives CASSPPGLAGPTDTQYF. Drawing the rest from reference TRBV7-9 and TRBJ2-3, the complete variable domain is DTGVSQNPRHKITKRGQNVTFRCDPISEHNRLYWYRQTLGQGPEFLTYFQNEAQLEKSRLLSDRFSAERPKGSFSTLEIQRTEQGDSAMYLCASSPPGLAGPTDTQYFGPGTRLTVL.

This sequence joins TRBV29-1 and TRBJ2-3; the match to TRBD2 covers 11 bases. With 6 bases clipped from V and 2 bases from J, the junction kept 7 bases outside the gene matches. Germline V lookup: CDR1 SQVTM, CDR2 ANQGSEA. This CDR3 has 15 residues. Written as DNA, the CDR3 is TGCAGCGTCACTCCGGGACTAGCGGTCACAGATACGCAGTATTTT. Residues: CSVTPGLAVTDTQYF.

The table lists this clonotype with a few counts. The gene calls are TRBV6-1 and TRBJ2-1; D uncertain. The CDR3 spans 14 residues. V was shortened by 4 bases and J by 2 bases, with 9 bases between the two germline ends. Germline loops: CDR1 MNHNS, CDR2 SASEGT. The chain's CDR3 is CASSATRAYNEQFF. As DNA, the CDR3 is TGTGCCAGCAGTGCTACACGGGCCTACAATGAGCAGTTCTTC.

Many counts were recorded for this clonotype. This chain links TRBV6-5 with TRBJ2-7, with TRBD1 identical over 8 bases. Germline CDR1 and CDR2: MNHEY and SVGAGI. V lost 2 bases to trimming and J lost 3 bases; unmatched junction nucleotides: 9. This CDR3 spans 16 amino acids. This CDR3 reads CASSYPRGQEGYEQYF. The CDR3 DNA reads as TGTGCCAGCAGTTACCCCAGGGGACAGGAAGGCTACGAGCAGTACTTC.

Note on this clonotype: A read error is possible here, since a much larger clone lies one base away. V usage is TRBV9 and J usage is TRBJ2-2; D possibly corresponds to TRBD1 (5 bases). The CDR3 spans 15 residues. V dropped 0 bases and J dropped 7 bases, with 13 bases sitting between them. Germline V gene sequence: CDR1 SGDLS, CDR2 YYNGEE. CDR3 loop: CASSVGSGILGELFF. CDR3 bases: TGTGCCAGCAGCGTAGGGTCAGGGATTCTCGGGGAGCTGTTTTTT.

The rearrangement uses TRBV30 and TRBJ2-6; D is uncertain. This CDR3 is built from 14 residues. Germline V lookup: CDR1 GTSNPN, CDR2 SVGIG (reference sequence). V lost 4 bases and J lost 3, with 10 bases in between. CDR3 nucleotides: TGTGCCTGGAAAGGCCAGCTTGGGGCCAACGTCCTGACTTTC. Its translation: CAWKGQLGANVLTF. The whole variable domain, remainder taken from reference TRBV30 and TRBJ2-6, is SQTIHQWPATLVQPVGSPLSLECTVEGTSNPNLYWYRQAAGRGLQLLFYSVGIGQISSEVPQNLSASRPQDRQFILSSKKLLLSDSGFYLCAWKGQLGANVLTFGAGSRLTVL.

This rearrangement joins TRBV5-1 to TRBJ2-7; TRBD1 matches at 7 bases. The CDR3 covers 15 residues. The V and J ends lost 4 bases and 2 bases, in that order; junction bases with no gene match: 9. The germline V gene encodes CDR1 SGHRS and CDR2 YFSETQ. The CDR3 protein is CASSQNRGSPYEQYF. The CDR3 DNA reads as TGCGCCAGCAGCCAAAACAGGGGCTCTCCCTACGAGCAGTACTTC.

V gene TRBV11-1 combines with J gene TRBJ2-2; no reliable D call. The CDR3 is 13 residues long. Germline-derived CDR1 and CDR2 are SGHAT and FQDESV (reference sequence). Trimming shortened V by 3 bases and J by 6 bases, and 8 bases separated the two germline ends. CDR3 region: CASSFVSAGELFF. In DNA form, the CDR3 reads TGTGCCAGCAGCTTTGTTTCCGCCGGGGAGCTGTTTTTT.

Only a few counts were recorded for this clonotype. The chain couples TRBV12-3 or TRBV12-4 to TRBJ2-7; D uncertain. Between the trimmed V and J ends, which lost 2 bases and 2 bases, there was a span of 28 bases. This CDR3 spans 20 amino acids. CDR3 loop: CASSLSSWVRNSTRPYEQYF. The CDR3 coding sequence is TGTGCCAGCAGTTTATCTTCCTGGGTACGGAACTCTACGAGGCCCTACGAGCAGTACTTC.

The genes are TRBV20-1 and TRBJ1-3, with D possibly matching TRBD1 (6 bases). Per the germline V gene, CDR1 is DFQATT and CDR2 is SNEGSKA (reference sequence). CDR3 length: 13 amino acids. V was clipped by 4 bases and J by 2 bases, with 9 bases between them. CDR3 in amino acids: CSAIWGPGNTIYF. The CDR3 DNA sequence: TGCAGTGCTATCTGGGGGCCTGGAAACACCATATATTTT.

At least ten counts were recorded for this clonotype. J is TRBJ2-5 and V is TRBV10-2; D may be TRBD1 (6 bases). CDR1 WSHSY and CDR2 SAAADI come from the germline V gene. V was pared by 7 bases and J by 5 bases, with 14 bases between. The CDR3 extends over 13 amino acids. The CDR3 loop reads CASTKGVRETQYF. The DNA for the CDR3 is TGCGCCAGCACGAAGGGGGTGAGGGAGACCCAGTACTTC.

This clonotype was picked up a small number of times. CDR3 sequence: CASSWFGSMSNEQFF. The CDR3 DNA sequence: TGTGCCAGCAGCTGGTTTGGGAGTATGAGCAATGAGCAGTTCTTC. The chain combines TRBV5-4 with TRBJ2-1; possibly TRBD2 for D (5 bases). The length of the CDR3 is 15 residues. Trimming took off 3 bases at V and 6 bases at J, with 16 bases between the two ends. Germline values: CDR1 SGHNT, CDR2 YYREEE (reference sequence).

This sequence joins TRBV7-2 and TRBJ1-4; TRBD1 matches 10 bases. The V gene end was trimmed by 5 bases and the J gene end by 1 base; junction bases not matched to a gene: 7. Germline values: CDR1 SGHTA, CDR2 FQGNSA. The CDR3 extends over 17 amino acids. The DNA of the CDR3 is TGTGCCAGCAGCGGACGCCGGACAGGGGGAACTAATGAAAAACTGTTTTTT. Encoded protein: CASSGRRTGGTNEKLFF.

The rearrangement links TRBV5-1 to TRBJ2-3, with D possibly matching TRBD2 (5 bases). Trimming took off 4 bases at V and 4 bases at J, with 16 bases between the two ends. This CDR3 spans 15 amino acids. Germline-derived CDR1 and CDR2 are SGHRS and YFSETQ. The CDR3 DNA follows: TGCGCCAGCAGCCGCAATGAGGGCGGCGCAGATACGCAGTATTTT. Translating gives CASSRNEGGADTQYF.

The chain uses TRBV18 and TRBJ2-7; TRBD2 agrees at 10 bases. The V gene's germline CDR1 is KGHSH and CDR2 LQKENI. This CDR3 has 15 residues. J lost 5 bases, V lost 6 bases, and 10 bases had no gene match. CDR3 region: CASSPTSGTFHEQYF. As DNA, the CDR3 is TGTGCCAGCTCCCCCACTAGCGGGACTTTCCACGAGCAGTACTTC.

There are a few counts of this clonotype. V usage is TRBV20-1 and J usage is TRBJ2-1; D is undetermined. This CDR3 has 13 residues. Germline V gene lookup returns CDR1 DFQATT and CDR2 SNEGSKA (reference sequence). CDR3 nucleotide sequence: TGCAGCAGAACGAGCGCCTCCTACAATGAGCAGTTCTTC. As protein: CSRTSASYNEQFF.

In its sample, this clonotype was seen a few times. CDR3 in DNA: TGTGCCAGCAGCTTAGGGGACGGAGTCGGGGAGCTGTTTTTT. It codes for CASSLGDGVGELFF. The chain couples TRBV7-2 to TRBJ2-2; D is tentatively TRBD1 or TRBD2 (5 bases each). The CDR3 covers 14 residues. The germline V and J ends were trimmed by 1 base and 7 bases, with 10 bases remaining between them. The germline gives CDR1 SGHTA, CDR2 FQGNSA.

This clonotype has only a few counts. This chain connects TRBV7-2 to TRBJ2-2; possibly TRBD2 for D (5 bases). Germline V gives CDR1 SGHTA, CDR2 FQGNSA. Trimming stripped 5 bases from V and 6 bases from J, with 10 bases between. CDR3 length: 13 residues. The DNA for the CDR3 is TGTGCCAGCAGCCCCGGGGTCGCCGGGGAGCTGTTTTTT. Protein product: CASSPGVAGELFF.

The genes are TRBV6-2 or TRBV6-3 and TRBJ1-6, with a possible D match to TRBD1 (5 bases). The CDR3 is 12 amino acids. Germline CDR1 is MNHEY and CDR2 is SVGEGT. V lost 5 bases and J lost 19, with 18 bases in between. For the CDR3, the DNA is TGTGCCAGCAGTCAGACCGGGACCGCGTTTCACTTT. Its translation is CASSQTGTAFHF.

The CDR3 protein is CASGGGGRAKFF. CDR3 nucleotides: TGTGCCAGCGGTGGCGGCGGGAGGGCAAAGTTCTTC. V usage is TRBV2 and J usage is TRBJ2-1, with TRBD2 identical over 9 bases. V trimming: 8 bases; J trimming: 14 bases; junction bases outside the gene matches: 10. Per the germline V gene, CDR1 is SNHLY and CDR2 is FYNNEI. This CDR3 has 12 residues.

CDR3 sequence reads: CASRIGLWETQYF. The CDR3 DNA is TGTGCCAGCAGGATCGGACTATGGGAGACCCAGTACTTC. The chain carries TRBV27 and TRBJ2-5; D is possibly TRBD2 (6 bases). The CDR3 sequence is 13 residues long. The germline V gene encodes CDR1 MNHEY and CDR2 SMNVEV (reference sequence). The V and J ends lost 6 bases and 5 bases respectively, with 13 bases between them.

The V call is TRBV6-4, the J call TRBJ2-3; D call uncertain. The V and J ends lost 0 bases and 7 bases respectively, with 5 bases between them. CDR3 size: 12 residues. CDR1 is MRHNA and CDR2 is SNTAGT in the germline V gene. In DNA form, the CDR3 reads TGTGCCAGCAGTGACTCGCGCCATACGCAGTATTTT. Translating it yields CASSDSRHTQYF.

A few counts support this clonotype. The chain is built from TRBV7-2 and TRBJ2-7; D not resolved. This CDR3 spans 14 amino acids. CDR1 is SGHTA, CDR2 FQGNSA, per germline. V lost 1 base and J 7 bases, leaving 14 bases between the germline ends. The CDR3 nucleotides are TGTGCCAGCAGCTTAGTCCCTAGGGTAGATGAGCAGTACTTC. It translates to CASSLVPRVDEQYF.

This clonotype was seen ten or more times. This chain joins TRBV6-1 and TRBJ2-1, with 7 bases lining up with TRBD1. The V and J ends lost 4 bases and 1 base, in that order; junction bases with no gene match: 7. This CDR3 contains 16 residues. Per the germline V gene, CDR1 is MNHNS and CDR2 is SASEGT. The CDR3 here is CASSGGTASSYNEQFF. As DNA, the CDR3 is TGTGCCAGCAGTGGGGGGACAGCCTCTTCCTACAATGAGCAGTTCTTC.

This clonotype came up many times. The V gene is TRBV19, the J gene TRBJ2-5, with D tentatively TRBD1 (5 bases). CDR3 length equals 13 residues. Germline values: CDR1 LNHDA, CDR2 SQIVND (reference sequence). The ends were cut back, 8 bases at V and 4 bases at J, with 14 bases in the middle. The CDR3 protein is CASRTSLGETQYF. In nucleotides, the CDR3 is TGTGCCAGTCGGACATCTTTAGGAGAGACCCAGTACTTC.